What follows are 22 T cell receptor beta chains derived from one specimen sequenced in a study of blood T cells in healthy people across ages. A second PCR of about 7 to 12 cycles used a sample-barcoded 5' primer and a J-beta primer mix. TCRdb processed the 5' RACE reads anew with MiXCR; each CDR3 protein has one entry. The sample yields about 600,000 distinct CDR3 sequences, 40% to 50% seen once. Sequencing was performed on blood. These receptors were taken from an older man in good health.

The chain links TRBV7-3 to TRBJ1-1; D remains ambiguous. The germline gives CDR1 SGHTA, CDR2 FQGTGA. The CDR3 spans 13 residues. Trimming took 5 bases from V and 3 from J, leaving 10 bases between them. CDR3 region: CASSRQRDTEAFF. The CDR3 DNA follows: TGTGCCAGCAGCCGCCAAAGGGACACTGAAGCTTTCTTT.

The chain is built from TRBV6-5 and TRBJ1-5, with 7 bases fitting TRBD1. The CDR3 loop spans 16 amino acids. Germline CDR1 MNHEY, CDR2 SVGAGI. With 5 bases clipped from V and 3 bases from J, the junction kept 10 bases outside the gene matches. The CDR3 DNA reads TGTGCCAGCAGTCCCCTCAGAACAGGGGTCAATCAGCCCCAGCATTTT. Protein sequence: CASSPLRTGVNQPQHF.

The chain joins TRBV11-3 to TRBJ2-3; D gene ambiguous. V shed 1 base and J shed 3 bases, with 14 bases lying between them. CDR1 and CDR2 (germline): SGHNT, YENEEA. CDR3 length equals 16 residues. The CDR3 DNA sequence: TGTGCCAGCAGCTTAGGGGGATTCAAGAGTACAGATACGCAGTATTTT. The encoded protein is CASSLGGFKSTDTQYF. Drawing the rest from reference TRBV11-3 and TRBJ2-3, the complete variable domain is EAGVVQSPRYKIIEKKQPVAFWCNPISGHNTLYWYLQNLGQGPELLIRYENEEAVDDSQLPKDRFSAERLKGVDSTLKIQPAELGDSAVYLCASSLGGFKSTDTQYFGPGTRLTVL.

Ten or more counts support this clonotype. The chain joins TRBV29-1 to TRBJ1-4; D gene ambiguous. Looked up from germline, CDR1 is SQVTM and CDR2 is ANQGSEA. The CDR3 extends over 11 amino acids. Trimming removed 7 bases at V and 6 bases at J, with 9 bases between. The CDR3 DNA follows: TGCAGCGCCTGGAGTGATGAAAAACTGTTTTTT. It yields the protein CSAWSDEKLFF.

This chain joins TRBV19 and TRBJ2-1; D not resolved. This CDR3 is built from 14 residues. Trimming removed 3 bases from V and 0 bases from J, with 6 bases in between. Germline V gene lookup returns CDR1 LNHDA and CDR2 SQIVND (reference sequence). The CDR3 is CASSIRTSYNEQFF. CDR3 sequence (DNA): TGTGCCAGTAGTATCCGTACCTCCTACAATGAGCAGTTCTTC.

The gene calls are TRBV6-2 or TRBV6-3 and TRBJ2-7; 7 bases line up with TRBD1. The end of the DNA is better explained by TRBJ2-5, so the J call may be wrong. The CDR3 covers 16 residues. Germline CDR1 reads MNHEY; CDR2 reads SVGEGT. The CDR3 DNA sequence: TGTGCCAGCAGTCGCCTCCGACAGGGAAACGGGGAGACCCAGTACTTC. Translating it yields CASSRLRQGNGETQYF.

The gene calls are TRBV5-1 and TRBJ2-7; D may be TRBD1 (6 bases). Germline CDR1 SGHRS, CDR2 YFSETQ. The CDR3 is 14 amino acids. Trimming shortened V by 0 bases and J by 3 bases, and 10 bases separated the two germline ends. For the CDR3, the DNA is TGCGCCAGCAGCTTGGGACAGGATGGCTACGAGCAGTACTTC. Translating gives CASSLGQDGYEQYF.

This chain joins TRBV7-9 and TRBJ2-7; TRBD1 matches 11 bases. Germline values: CDR1 SEHNR, CDR2 FQNEAQ (reference sequence). This CDR3 spans 17 amino acids. The V and J ends lost 5 bases and 3 bases, in that order; junction bases with no gene match: 12. The CDR3 loop reads CASSPLKGTGGFYEQYF. CDR3 sequence (DNA): TGTGCCAGCAGCCCCCTTAAAGGGACAGGGGGTTTCTACGAGCAGTACTTC.

Of note for this clonotype: This sequence may be a read error, since a much larger clone differs from it by one base. This chain uses TRBV7-9 with TRBJ1-4; tentatively, D is TRBD1 (6 bases). The germline V gene encodes CDR1 SEHNR and CDR2 FQNEAQ (reference sequence). The CDR3 length is 11 residues. Trimming removed 6 bases at V and 8 bases at J, with 7 bases between. The CDR3 is CASRRGEKLFF. The CDR3 nucleotides are TGTGCCAGCAGGAGGGGGGAAAAACTGTTTTTT.

This clonotype was counted between two and nine times. V gene TRBV6-6 combines with J gene TRBJ1-5; D remains unclear. This CDR3 has 14 residues. V was cut by 2 bases and J by 9 bases, with 14 bases left in between. Germline loops: CDR1 MNHNY, CDR2 SVGAGI (reference sequence). The CDR3 is CASSYRSATRPQHF. The CDR3 nucleotides read TGTGCCAGCAGTTACAGATCAGCTACTAGGCCCCAGCATTTT.

The chain employs TRBV18 and TRBJ1-2, with 10 bases identical to TRBD1. The ends lost 8 bases at V and 4 bases at J; junction bases unmatched: 4. Germline CDR1 reads KGHSH; CDR2 reads LQKENI. The CDR3 totals 13 residues. CDR3 protein: CASATGGGYGYTF. The CDR3 bases are TGTGCCAGCGCGACAGGGGGCGGCTATGGCTACACCTTC.

This chain connects TRBV20-1 to TRBJ1-1; 7 bases map to TRBD1. The length of the CDR3 is 14 residues. Germline V gene data show CDR1 as DFQATT and CDR2 as SNEGSKA (reference sequence). V was pared by 3 bases and J by 0 bases, with 4 bases of the junction left unmatched. The CDR3 DNA sequence: TGCAGTGCTAGGACAGGGCCAATGAACACTGAAGCTTTCTTT. Translation gives CSARTGPMNTEAFF.

This rearrangement joins TRBV3-1 to TRBJ2-2; no clear D gene. The CDR3 runs 12 residues. Germline assignment: CDR1 LGHDT and CDR2 YNNKEL (reference sequence). The V end lost 8 bases, the J end lost 6 bases, and 10 bases lay between the germline ends. The CDR3 sequence: CASATRPGELFF. The CDR3 DNA reads as TGTGCCAGCGCCACGCGACCCGGGGAGCTGTTTTTT.

As concerns this clonotype: An end of the junction does not agree with germline; a read error may underlie this. This sequence joins TRBV5-1 and TRBJ2-3; D is unresolved. This CDR3 has 16 amino acids. In germline, CDR1 is SGHRS, CDR2 YFSETQ. The CDR3 loop reads CASSLVTGDSTDAQYF. The CDR3 nucleotides read TGCGCCAGCAGCTTGGTGACGGGCGATAGCACAGATGCGCAGTATTTT.

The chain joins TRBV4-3 to TRBJ1-1, with a possible D match to TRBD1 (5 bases). Germline lookup yields CDR1 LGHNA and CDR2 YSLEER. This CDR3 region has 14 residues. Trimming removed 4 bases at V and 1 base at J, with 10 bases between. Here the CDR3 reads CASSPGLQNTEAFF. CDR3 bases: TGCGCCAGCAGCCCGGGACTGCAGAACACTGAAGCTTTCTTT.

V and J are TRBV7-2 and TRBJ2-7; D is perhaps TRBD1 (5 bases). Trimming left V 5 bases short and J 2 bases short, with 13 bases between. CDR1 and CDR2 from the germline V gene are SGHTA and FQGNSA. The CDR3 totals 14 residues. CDR3 sequence reads: CASSHGQPPYEQYF. Written as DNA, the CDR3 is TGTGCCAGCAGCCACGGACAACCCCCCTACGAGCAGTACTTC. The entire variable domain, with the rest obtained from reference TRBV7-2 and TRBJ2-7, is as follows: GAGVSQSPSNKVTEKGKDVELRCDPISGHTALYWYRQSLGQGLEFLIYFQGNSAPDKSGLPSDRFSAERTGGSVSTLTIQRTQQEDSAVYLCASSHGQPPYEQYFGPGTRLTVT.

The rearrangement links TRBV12-3 or TRBV12-4 to TRBJ2-3; D perhaps matches TRBD2 (6 bases). This CDR3 contains 16 residues. Trimming took off 5 bases at V and 2 bases at J, with 17 bases between the two ends. The CDR3 nucleotides read TGTGCCAGCAGTCCCGGGGGTAGGAGCACCACAGATACGCAGTATTTT. It yields the protein CASSPGGRSTTDTQYF.

V is TRBV11-2 and J is TRBJ2-1; 15 bases agree with TRBD2. Looked up from germline, CDR1 is SGHAT and CDR2 is FQNNGV. The V segment lost 1 base and the J segment 4 bases; nucleotides outside the gene matches: 5. CDR3 length: 18 amino acids. CDR3 sequence (DNA): TGTGCCAGCAGCTTAGCCGGGACTAGCGGGGGGCCATACAATGAGCAGTTCTTC. Protein: CASSLAGTSGGPYNEQFF.

This clonotype was observed many times. V gene TRBV6-5 combines with J gene TRBJ1-4, with 9 bases that match TRBD1. Germline V CDR1 and CDR2: MNHEY, SVGAGI. CDR3 length: 17 residues. Trimming at V came to 5 bases and at J to 6 bases, leaving 13 bases not matched to a gene. CDR3 sequence: CASSPTGGSGRYEKLFF. The CDR3 coding sequence is TGTGCCAGCAGTCCGACAGGGGGAAGTGGTCGTTATGAAAAACTGTTTTTT.

The rearrangement uses TRBV7-3 and TRBJ2-3, with a possible D match to TRBD1 (6 bases). The V end was cut by 5 bases, the J end by 4 bases, with 19 bases between. Per the germline V gene, CDR1 is SGHTA and CDR2 is FQGTGA. The CDR3 runs to 16 residues. The CDR3 region has the DNA TGTGCCAGCAGCCGGGAAGGGGGAGAGTTCCCAGATACGCAGTATTTT. Its translation is CASSREGGEFPDTQYF.

The CDR3 DNA follows: TGTGCCAGCAGCCAAGGGTCCTACACAGATACGCAGTATTTT. It codes for CASSQGSYTDTQYF. The J gene is TRBJ2-3, the V gene TRBV7-3; D not certain. This CDR3 comprises 14 residues. CDR1 SGHTA and CDR2 FQGTGA come from the germline V gene. The V end was cut by 5 bases, the J end by 2 bases, with 11 bases between. Full variable domain (rest looked up from reference TRBV7-3 and TRBJ2-3): GAGVSQTPSNKVTEKGKYVELRCDPISGHTALYWYRQSLGQGPEFLIYFQGTGAADDSGLPNDRFFAVRPEGSVSTLKIQRTERGDSAVYLCASSQGSYTDTQYFGPGTRLTVL.

This clonotype appeared a few times. The chain recombines TRBV2 with TRBJ2-7; D gene ambiguous. The CDR3 is 14 residues long. V lost 3 bases and J 0 bases, leaving 9 bases between the germline ends. Germline assignment: CDR1 SNHLY and CDR2 FYNNEI. Here the CDR3 reads CASSDNDISYEQYF. The CDR3 coding sequence is TGTGCCAGCAGTGATAACGACATCTCCTACGAGCAGTACTTC.